This TCR beta chain was found in a study of regulatory T cells in long-lasting Graves disease. A remark on this clonotype: One base away lies a much larger clone, so this may be a sequencing read error.

Germline V gene sequence: CDR1 MNHNS, CDR2 SASEGT. The CDR3 has 13 residues. Deletions cut 6 bases from V and 4 bases from J, with 10 bases between. Sample time point: newly diagnosed GD, antithyroid drugs for less than 3 months. From RNA extracted from PBMCs, the TCR library was made. Construction of TCR beta libraries relied on iRepertoire HTBI primers and on Arm-PCR targeting CDR3 regions. MiXCR, applied by TCRdb to the multiplex PCR reads, yields one record per CDR3 protein. The sample lists fewer than 650,000 distinct CDR3 sequences; about 15% were seen once. This sample also belongs to another study, concerning T cells in Graves' hyperthyroidism and ophthalmopathy.

The receptor was derived from a young man with Graves disease. Sequenced here: peripheral blood mononuclear cells (PBMCs), sampled at new diagnosis, from a patient treated with antithyroid drugs. The chain links TRBV6-1 to TRBJ1-5; no firm D call. The CDR3 loop reads CASSQAMNQPQHF. The CDR3, as DNA: TGTGCCAGCAGCCAAGCAATGAATCAGCCCCAGCATTTT.